The 26 T cell receptor beta chains listed next were all sequenced from one sample in a study of T cell responses to AZD1222 COVID-19 vaccine. Sequenced by immunoSEQ multiplex PCR; TCRdb stores in-frame clones only, minus some. The sample carries about 150,000 clones, around 90% recorded once. Material: peripheral blood, obtained 28 days after the second AZD1222 dose. The receptors were sampled from an adult who received the AZD1222 COVID-19 vaccine.

The chain is built from TRBV2 and TRBJ1-2; TRBD1 might be the D (5 bases). V lost 6 bases, J lost 1 base, and 12 bases lay in between. CDR1 and CDR2 from the germline V gene are SNHLY and FYNNEI. The CDR3 length is 14 residues. The CDR3 coding sequence is TGTGCCAGCAGGGGGCTGGCGGGTAACTATGGCTACACCTTC. Amino acid sequence: CASRGLAGNYGYTF. Filled out from reference TRBV2 and TRBJ1-2, the complete variable domain reads EPEVTQTPSHQVTQMGQEVILRCVPISNHLYFYWYRQILGQKVEFLVSFYNNEISEKSEIFDDQFSVERPDGSNFTLKIRSTKLEDSAMYFCASRGLAGNYGYTFGSGTRLTVV.

V is TRBV19 and J is TRBJ1-2; D is ambiguous. V was clipped by 8 bases and J by 2 bases, with 21 bases between them. CDR1 and CDR2 (germline): LNHDA, SQIVND (reference sequence). The CDR3 consists of 16 residues. Written as DNA, the CDR3 is TGTGCCAGTTCACCCGGCGTGGGGTTATGGAACTATGGCTACACCTTC. It is translated as CASSPGVGLWNYGYTF.

This chain links TRBV19 with TRBJ1-2; 7 positions agree with TRBD1. The CDR3 loop spans 13 amino acids. With V trimmed by 5 bases and J by 8 bases, 8 bases remained unmatched. Per the germline V gene, CDR1 is LNHDA and CDR2 is SQIVND (reference sequence). As DNA, the CDR3 is TGTGCCAGTAGTGTTAGGGGGCAGGGAGGCTACACCTTC. Translating gives CASSVRGQGGYTF. The full variable domain, in which reference TRBV19 and TRBJ1-2 provide the parts outside the CDR3, is DGGITQSPKYLFRKEGQNVTLSCEQNLNHDAMYWYRQDPGQGLRLIYYSQIVNDFQKGDIAEGYSVSREKKESFPLTVTSAQKNPTAFYLCASSVRGQGGYTFGSGTRLTVV.

Here the CDR3 reads CASSPGQSYNSPLHF. CDR3 nucleotides: TGTGCCAGCAGCCCGGGACAGAGCTATAATTCACCCCTCCACTTT. The genes are TRBV7-9 and TRBJ1-6; 7 bases align to TRBD1. The CDR3 spans 15 residues. Germline V gives CDR1 SEHNR, CDR2 FQNEAQ (reference sequence). V gave up 5 bases and J gave up 3 bases; unmatched junction bases: 4.

This clone came up once. V gene TRBV6-5 combines with J gene TRBJ2-7; D uncertain. There are 15 residues in the CDR3. CDR1 is MNHEY, CDR2 SVGAGI, per germline. V was cut by 7 bases and J by 0 bases, with 16 bases left in between. The DNA of the CDR3 is TGTGCCAGCACCAGTTACGAGTTTTCCTCCTACGAGCAGTACTTC. This codes for CASTSYEFSSYEQYF.

The gene calls are TRBV6-1 and TRBJ1-1, with D tentatively TRBD1 (6 bases). In germline, CDR1 is MNHNS, CDR2 SASEGT. The CDR3 is made up of 15 amino acids. V was trimmed by 3 bases and J by 5 bases, leaving 16 bases between them. The CDR3, as DNA: TGTGCCAGCAGTGACCCGGGAGGGGACACAACTGAAGCTTTCTTT. It is translated as CASSDPGGDTTEAFF.

In its sample, this clone was seen once. The J gene is TRBJ2-5, the V gene TRBV7-2; D possibly corresponds to TRBD1 (6 bases). The V end was cut by 1 base, the J end by 2 bases, with 14 bases between. Germline-derived CDR1 and CDR2 are SGHTA and FQGNSA. The CDR3 has 16 amino acids. The CDR3 DNA sequence: TGTGCCAGCAGCTTAGGTTTAAGGGGGTGGCAAGAGACCCAGTACTTC. Protein: CASSLGLRGWQETQYF.

This sequence joins TRBV6-5 and TRBJ1-2; 7 bases agree with TRBD1. The CDR3 loop spans 15 amino acids. The germline gives CDR1 MNHEY, CDR2 SVGAGI. Losses at the gene ends were 6 bases for V and 7 bases for J; bases not matched to a gene: 14. DNA for the CDR3: TGTGCCAGCAGCCTCTACGACAGGGTGTCAAGTGGCTACACCTTC. It translates to CASSLYDRVSSGYTF.

This clone was observed a single time. The gene calls are TRBV4-1 and TRBJ1-4, with TRBD1 matching 7 bases. Germline assignment: CDR1 MGHRA and CDR2 YSYEKL. The junction had 10 bases not matched to a gene; V was cut back by 4 bases and J by 2 bases. The CDR3 runs to 17 residues. In DNA form, the CDR3 reads TGCGCCAGCAGCCCACAGGGGTATAGGTCCACTAATGAAAAACTGTTTTTT. It encodes CASSPQGYRSTNEKLFF.

This sequence joins TRBV4-1 and TRBJ2-2; 15 positions agree with TRBD2. CDR1 is MGHRA, CDR2 YSYEKL, per germline. V was clipped by 0 bases and J by 6 bases; unmatched bases: 8. This CDR3 spans 19 amino acids. CDR3 loop: CASSQEDLGTSGGPGELFF. In DNA form, the CDR3 reads TGCGCCAGCAGCCAAGAGGATCTTGGGACTAGCGGGGGGCCCGGGGAGCTGTTTTTT.

The chain carries TRBV5-1 and TRBJ2-5; 7 positions agree with TRBD2. V was pared by 0 bases and J by 3 bases, with 5 bases of the junction left unmatched. Per the germline V gene, CDR1 is SGHRS and CDR2 is YFSETQ. There are 15 residues in the CDR3. In nucleotides, the CDR3 is TGCGCCAGCAGCTTGGGGGCTAGCGGCGAAGAGACCCAGTACTTC. Its protein product is CASSLGASGEETQYF.

This clone has just one count. The chain couples TRBV5-4 to TRBJ2-5; maybe TRBD1 (5 bases). Deletions cut 0 bases from V and 5 bases from J, with 20 bases between. This CDR3 is 17 amino acids long. The V gene's germline CDR1 is SGHNT and CDR2 YYREEE (reference sequence). The CDR3 loop reads CASSLEASQTAMETQYF. CDR3 coding DNA: TGTGCCAGCAGCTTGGAGGCGTCACAGACAGCGATGGAGACCCAGTACTTC.

The chain's CDR3 is CASSQGPRSEAFF. DNA for the CDR3: TGTGCCAGCAGCCAGGGGCCCCGGTCTGAAGCTTTCTTT. This chain links TRBV3-1 (or the pseudogene TRBV3-2) with TRBJ1-1; tentative D call: TRBD1 (5 bases). Trimming stripped 3 bases from V and 6 bases from J, with 11 bases between. The CDR3 covers 13 residues. Germline loops: CDR1 LGHDT, CDR2 YNNKEL (reference sequence).

This sequence joins TRBV27 and TRBJ1-3; TRBD1 might be the D (6 bases). V was trimmed by 3 bases and J by 0 bases, leaving 12 bases between them. Germline CDR1 reads MNHEY; CDR2 reads SMNVEV (reference sequence). The CDR3 has 16 amino acids. The CDR3 nucleotides read TGTGCCAGCAGTTTTTGGACAGTAAACTCTGGAAACACCATATATTTT. Translation gives CASSFWTVNSGNTIYF.

The chain combines TRBV21-1 with TRBJ2-7; TRBD1 is the table's D call and was not checked against the DNA. TRBV21-1 is designated a pseudogene. The CDR3 loop spans 14 amino acids. Here the CDR3 DNA reads TGTGCCAGCAGCCCCGGACAGGGTTGCTACGAGCAGTACTTC. Its protein product is CASSPGQGCYEQYF.

This chain connects TRBV5-4 to TRBJ2-3, with 8 bases identical to TRBD2. Germline V gene data show CDR1 as SGHNT and CDR2 as YYREEE (reference sequence). V lost 2 bases to trimming and J lost 0 bases; unmatched junction nucleotides: 11. This CDR3 spans 18 amino acids. The CDR3 nucleotides read TGTGCCAGCAGCTTTGTATATAGGGCGGGAGGTAGCACAGATACGCAGTATTTT. Protein: CASSFVYRAGGSTDTQYF. The complete variable domain, with remaining parts taken from reference TRBV5-4 and TRBJ2-3, reads ETGVTQSPTHLIKTRGQQVTLRCSSQSGHNTVSWYQQALGQGPQFIFQYYREEENGRGNFPPRFSGLQFPNYSSELNVNALELDDSALYLCASSFVYRAGGSTDTQYFGPGTRLTVL.

The CDR3 region has the DNA TGTGCCAGCAGTTTCCCTTTTGGCGAGCAGTACTTC. Its translation: CASSFPFGEQYF. The chain couples TRBV27 to TRBJ2-7, with D uncertain. The V and J ends lost 3 bases and 6 bases respectively, with 9 bases between them. This CDR3 is built from 12 residues. Germline values: CDR1 MNHEY, CDR2 SMNVEV (reference sequence).

The chain links TRBV6-5 to TRBJ2-7; TRBD1 aligns across 11 bases. CDR3 length: 14 residues. Germline lookup yields CDR1 MNHEY and CDR2 SVGAGI. V gave up 5 bases and J gave up 7 bases; unmatched junction bases: 7. In DNA form, the CDR3 reads TGTGCCAGCAGTACCCCTGGGACAGGGGGTGAGCAGTACTTC. Translated, it gives CASSTPGTGGEQYF.

The chain uses TRBV3-1 (or the pseudogene TRBV3-2) and TRBJ1-1, with D unresolved. This CDR3 has 16 residues. Germline V CDR1 and CDR2: LGHDT, YNNKEL (reference sequence). V was shortened by 0 bases and J by 2 bases, with 13 bases between the two germline ends. CDR3 protein: CASSQDVLVGNTEAFF. The CDR3 DNA reads TGTGCCAGCAGCCAAGATGTTCTGGTTGGAAACACTGAAGCTTTCTTT.

This chain uses TRBV30 with TRBJ1-2; D may be TRBD1 (5 bases). CDR3 length equals 14 residues. The germline V and J ends were trimmed by 2 bases and 4 bases, with 14 bases remaining between them. CDR1 GTSNPN and CDR2 SVGIG come from the germline V gene (reference sequence). The CDR3 sequence: CAWSWRGGAYGYTF. The CDR3 nucleotides read TGTGCCTGGAGTTGGCGGGGGGGAGCCTATGGCTACACCTTC. The full variable domain, rest sourced from reference TRBV30 and TRBJ1-2, is SQTIHQWPATLVQPVGSPLSLECTVEGTSNPNLYWYRQAAGRGLQLLFYSVGIGQISSEVPQNLSASRPQDRQFILSSKKLLLSDSGFYLCAWSWRGGAYGYTFGSGTRLTVV.

The chain joins TRBV5-6 to TRBJ1-6; D unresolved. Trimming removed 3 bases at V and 6 bases at J, with 10 bases between. CDR3 length equals 14 residues. Germline loops: CDR1 SGHDT, CDR2 YYEEEE. CDR3: CASSYGMPNSPLHF. CDR3 in DNA: TGTGCCAGCAGCTACGGGATGCCTAATTCACCCCTCCACTTT. The variable domain in full, with the rest retrieved from reference TRBV5-6 and TRBJ1-6, is DAGVTQSPTHLIKTRGQQVTLRCSPKSGHDTVSWYQQALGQGPQFIFQYYEEEERQRGNFPDRFSGHQFPNYSSELNVNALLLGDSALYLCASSYGMPNSPLHFGNGTRLTVT.

The chain joins TRBV27 to TRBJ1-5; D call uncertain. V lost 3 bases and J 5 bases, leaving 5 bases between the germline ends. In germline, CDR1 is MNHEY, CDR2 SMNVEV (reference sequence). This CDR3 is 12 amino acids long. The CDR3 DNA sequence: TGTGCCAGCAGTTTCCGGGATCAGCCCCAGCATTTT. This encodes CASSFRDQPQHF.

This clone has just a few counts. The rearrangement links TRBV18 to TRBJ2-7, with D possibly being TRBD1 (5 bases). Germline loops: CDR1 KGHSH, CDR2 LQKENI. V was clipped by 2 bases and J by 3 bases, with 14 bases between them. The CDR3 is made up of 15 amino acids. The CDR3 sequence is CASSPSRQGDYEQYF. CDR3 DNA: TGTGCCAGCTCACCATCTCGGCAGGGTGACTACGAGCAGTACTTC.

V is TRBV5-1 and J is TRBJ2-5; TRBD1 matches 11 bases. Trimming cost V 6 bases and J 5 bases; bases outside gene matches: 9. The CDR3 sequence is 15 residues long. Germline assignment: CDR1 SGHRS and CDR2 YFSETQ. CDR3 coding DNA: TGCGCCAGCACCCCGTTTGGGACAGGGGGTGAGACCCAGTACTTC. It specifies CASTPFGTGGETQYF. Together with reference TRBV5-1 and TRBJ2-5, the CDR3 gives the full variable domain: KAGVTQTPRYLIKTRGQQVTLSCSPISGHRSVSWYQQTPGQGLQFLFEYFSETQRNKGNFPGRFSGRQFSNSRSEMNVSTLELGDSALYLCASTPFGTGGETQYFGPGTRLLVL.

The J gene is TRBJ1-1, the V gene TRBV5-1, with D maybe TRBD1 (5 bases). The germline V and J ends were trimmed by 5 bases and 1 base, with 12 bases remaining between them. The CDR3 is 14 residues long. CDR1 SGHRS and CDR2 YFSETQ come from the germline V gene. This CDR3 reads CASRPGTENTEAFF. CDR3 nucleotide sequence: TGCGCCAGCAGACCCGGGACGGAGAACACTGAAGCTTTCTTT.

This chain links TRBV4-1 with TRBJ2-7; TRBD1 agrees at 8 bases. From germline, CDR1 is MGHRA and CDR2 YSYEKL. The CDR3 runs 19 residues. The junction had 16 bases not matched to a gene; V was cut back by 2 bases and J by 1 base. CDR3 sequence reads: CASSQTFPIGQGFSYEQYF. DNA of the CDR3: TGCGCCAGCAGCCAAACTTTTCCCATCGGACAGGGCTTTTCCTACGAGCAGTACTTC.